The entry that follows covers one T cell receptor beta chain sequence. Unique molecular identifiers featured in how the TCRbeta library was prepared. A single record per CDR3 protein comes from TCRdb applying MiXCR to the PCR reads. The sample has 450,000 to 500,000 distinct CDR3 sequences, under 15% seen once. Germline V gene data show CDR1 as SGHAT and CDR2 as FQDESV (reference sequence). The V gene lost 2 bases and the J gene lost 3 bases, with 7 bases spanning the gap. The CDR3 contains 13 residues. The sample is drawn from a study of T-cell reconstitution after alpha-beta-depleted transplantation in children.

The source material was PBMCs from the stem cell graft donor, sampled from the stem cell graft. The clonotype originates from a human donor who donated a stem cell graft to a child with combined immunodeficiency. The rearrangement uses TRBV11-1 and TRBJ1-1; D is unclear. The CDR3 sequence is CASSLRYDTEAFF. CDR3 nucleotide sequence: TGTGCCAGCAGCTTAAGGTATGACACTGAAGCTTTCTTT. Based on the CDR3 plus reference TRBV11-1 and TRBJ1-1, the full variable domain is EAEVAQSPRYKITEKSQAVAFWCDPISGHATLYWYRQILGQGPELLVQFQDESVVDDSQLPKDRFSAERLKGVDSTLKIQPAELGDSAMYLCASSLRYDTEAFFGQGTRLTVV.